Included here is one TCR beta chain sequence, with context. The data derive from a study of blood T cell repertoires in COVID-19. Study as a whole: The United States, Italy and Spain supplied acute and convalescent COVID-19 samples.

Original processing notes: Reference gene primer amplification gave nucleated cell count estimates. The protocol was immunoSEQ multiplex PCR, while the TCRdb copy is restricted to in-frame clones and leaves out a portion. That table is the source of V, J and clone size, and D and trimming were worked out from the DNA. The sample has 35,000 to 55,000 clones, 90% seen once. Per germline, CDR1 SGHTA and CDR2 FQGTGA. The CDR3 is 15 amino acids. The germline V and J ends were trimmed by 5 bases and 4 bases, with 14 bases remaining between them. Sequencing was done on a sample of peripheral blood. The chain links TRBV7-3 to TRBJ2-2; D gene unclear. The sequence was obtained from a man between 65 and 80 years old with active COVID-19. CDR3 residues: CASSLDKARTGELFF. CDR3 DNA: TGTGCCAGCAGCCTCGACAAGGCCCGCACCGGGGAGCTGTTTTTT.